Reported below is one TCR beta chain. The data were obtained in a study of blood T cell repertoires in COVID-19. About the research overall: Nucleic acid was either cDNA or gDNA, and it came from T cells, B-cell-depleted T cells, or PBMCs.

Original handling: The assay estimated nucleated cells by amplifying reference gene primers. The table came from immunoSEQ multiplex PCR; TCRdb's copy has only in-frame clones and leaves some out. V, J and clone size reflect that table, while D and trimming were determined from the DNA. The repertoire consists of more than 250,000 clones, with around 88% occurring once and the leading ten covering more than 0.95%. Deletions cut 5 bases from V and 2 bases from J, with 11 bases between. Germline CDR1 is SGHTA and CDR2 is FQGTGA. CDR3 length equals 14 residues. Residents of 24 US areas, aged roughly 18 to 90 years, made up the participants. The study assigned cohorts using participant-reported clinical history.

The material sequenced was PBMCs or T cells enriched from blood (not recorded which). The clonotype originates from a woman aged 40 to 50 with acute COVID-19. The chain joins TRBV7-3 to TRBJ2-3; D gene uncertain. CDR3 coding DNA: TGTGCCAGCAGCGACGGGTCTAACACAGATACGCAGTATTTT. Encoded protein: CASSDGSNTDTQYF.